This T cell receptor (beta chain) is from a study of cytomegalovirus exposure and HLA in healthy donors. Broader study findings: Previously analyzed data showed that most TCR beta V segments were productive at a frequency of about 87% or about 30%.

A multiplex PCR was run with 60 Vbeta primers and 13 Jbeta primers. The data were produced by immunoSEQ multiplex PCR, yet TCRdb's version contains in-frame clones alone and is incomplete. The sample carries roughly 120,000 clones, 80% to 85% recorded once. As regards this clone: Its antigen is still unknown.

The specimen was PBMCs. The TCR comes from a woman under 40 in good health and CMV-seronegative.

CDR3 protein: CASSRRGDYEQYF. The CDR3 DNA follows: TGTGCCAGCAGTCGCAGGGGGGACTACGAGCAGTACTTC. The V gene is TRBV7-6, the J gene TRBJ2-7; weak D call: TRBD1 (7 bases). The CDR3 runs to 13 residues. Per the germline V gene, CDR1 is SGHVS and CDR2 is FNYEAQ. V was trimmed by 6 bases and J by 3 bases, leaving 12 bases between them.